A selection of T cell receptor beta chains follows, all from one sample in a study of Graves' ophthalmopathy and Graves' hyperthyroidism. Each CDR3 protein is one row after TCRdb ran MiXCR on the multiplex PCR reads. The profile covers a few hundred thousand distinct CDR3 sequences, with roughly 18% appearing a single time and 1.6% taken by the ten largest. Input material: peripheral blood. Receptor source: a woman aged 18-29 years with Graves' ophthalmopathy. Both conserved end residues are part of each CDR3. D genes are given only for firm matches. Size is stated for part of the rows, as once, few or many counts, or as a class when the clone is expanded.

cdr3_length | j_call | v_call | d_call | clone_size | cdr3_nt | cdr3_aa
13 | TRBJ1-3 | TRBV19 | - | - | TGTGCCAGTCACCGACGGGGTGGAAACACCATATATTTT | CASHRRGGNTIYF
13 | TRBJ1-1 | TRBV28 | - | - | TGTGCCACCTGGAAACAGGTGAACACTGAAGCTTTCTTT | CATWKQVNTEAFF
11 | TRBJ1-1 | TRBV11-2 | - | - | TGTGCCAGCAGCTTAAAGTCTGAAGCTTTCTTT | CASSLKSEAFF
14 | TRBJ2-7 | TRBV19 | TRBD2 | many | TGTGCCAGTAGTTTTACTAGCGGGAGTGACGAGCAGTACTTC | CASSFTSGSDEQYF
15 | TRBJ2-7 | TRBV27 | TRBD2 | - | TGTGCCAGCAGTCGGCCGGGACTAGCGGCGGGCGAGCAGTACTTC | CASSRPGLAAGEQYF
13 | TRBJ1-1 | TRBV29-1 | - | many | TGCAGCGTTGAAGGGCAGATTAACACTGAAGCTTTCTTT | CSVEGQINTEAFF
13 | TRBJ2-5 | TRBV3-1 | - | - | TGTGCCAGCAGCCCCCTATCCCGAGAGGCCCAGTACTTC | CASSPLSREAQYF
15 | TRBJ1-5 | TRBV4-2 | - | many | TGTGCCAGCAGCCAAGATGGAGACGTCAATCAGCCCCAGCATTTT | CASSQDGDVNQPQHF
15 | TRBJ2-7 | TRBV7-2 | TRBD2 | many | TGTGCCAGCAGCTTACGGCGGGAGTCTCCCTACGAGCAGTACTTC | CASSLRRESPYEQYF
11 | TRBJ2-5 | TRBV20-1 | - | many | TGCAGTGCTACAGGGGATGAGACCCAGTACTTC | CSATGDETQYF
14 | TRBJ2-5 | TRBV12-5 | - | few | TGTGCTAGTGGTGACCGGGACCCGGAGGAGACCCAGTACTTC | CASGDRDPEETQYF
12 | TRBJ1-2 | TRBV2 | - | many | TGTGCGAGCAACGGGGGGCGTGGGGGCTACACCTTC | CASNGGRGGYTF
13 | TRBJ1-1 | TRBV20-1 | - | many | TGCAGTGCCAGAGGGGTGTCGAACACTGAAGCTTTCTTT | CSARGVSNTEAFF
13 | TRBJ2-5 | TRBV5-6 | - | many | TGTGCCAGCATTAATTGGGGTCAAGAGACCCAGTACTTC | CASINWGQETQYF
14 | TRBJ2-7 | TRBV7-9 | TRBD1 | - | TGTGCCAGCAGACCAAGGGACAGTTATTACGAGCAGTACTTC | CASRPRDSYYEQYF